The present entry profiles one TCR beta chain with its context. Its antigen is unidentified. The data are from a study of cytomegalovirus exposure and HLA in healthy donors. Germline V gene sequence: CDR1 SGHRS, CDR2 YFSETQ. CDR3 length equals 14 residues. J was trimmed by 8 bases and V by 5 bases; bases with no gene match: 10. Study-level findings and limits: It was in a later analysis that TCR association rates were seen to vary by HLA locus, highest for DRB1 and lowest for HLA-C. An ancestry cluster, one associated with Asian ancestry, reportedly showed fewer N-insertions than the roughly 670-donor mean in a later analysis. Several of the most significant clusters were apparently associated with common viral pathogens in a later analysis. It was shown in a later analysis that HLA-associated TCR beta chains were more clonally expanded than other, equally common chains.

With 60 Vbeta and 13 Jbeta primers, the PCR was carried out. Sequencing used immunoSEQ multiplex PCR; TCRdb keeps in-frame clones, though not all of them. The ten most abundant clones cover more than 5.5% of a sample with 40,000 to 55,000 clones. Specimen: PBMCs. The chain couples TRBV5-1 to TRBJ1-2, with 9 bases identical to TRBD1. The receptor was derived from a male donor in good health and CMV-seropositive. CDR3 region: CASSNGTGLVGYTF. The CDR3 DNA reads as TGCGCCAGCAGTAACGGGACAGGGTTAGTCGGCTACACCTTC.